This T cell receptor beta chain was profiled in a study of T cells in Graves' hyperthyroidism and ophthalmopathy (dated by TCRdb to the late 2010s). General notes on the study: Peripheral blood samples were taken at initial diagnosis, before any treatment was given. After sampling, hyperthyroidism patients received methimazole starting at 30 mg daily, and ophthalmopathy patients received high-dose intravenous methylprednisolone. Thyroid tissue and blood T-cell repertoires from six Graves' hyperthyroidism patients were also compared in the study. TCR V-J signatures able to tell the groups apart were searched for in a discovery cohort of more than 90 patients, of whom around 42 had Graves' ophthalmopathy and under 65 had stable Graves' hyperthyroidism. The paper reports TCR Vbeta CDR3 sequencing of some 140 peripheral blood samples: under 45 ophthalmopathy, roughly 80 hyperthyroidism and roughly 17 progressor patients. Prospective prediction of ophthalmopathy was tested in an independent validation cohort of fewer than 20 hyperthyroidism patients and 17 patients who later progressed to ophthalmopathy. The 100 or so discovery patients were randomly split 7:3 into training and test sets.

Notes on this clonotype: This clone's antigen is unknown. No much larger clone is present one base from it, and per-base qualities are unavailable.

Amplification of TCR beta CDR3 regions was carried out from RNA transcripts. The first round of RT-PCR for the TCR CDR3 was performed with the HTBI primer set and the Qiagen OneStep RT-PCR kit. Libraries were constructed in a second round of multiplex PCR, after which size selection and purification were carried out. Paired-end sequencing of the libraries was performed with 100 bp reads on an Illumina HiSeq2000. On the study's bioinformatics: Raw data were processed with SOAPnuke, discarding reads with adapters, uncalled bases, mean Phred below 15, or no exact constant-primer or identifier match. High-quality paired reads were merged with COPE v1.2.5, and unique nucleotide sequences were defined as clonotypes. MiTCR v1.1 was used to align clonotypes to the IMGT TRBV, TRBD and TRBJ reference segments. The analysis included only V-J combinations with a frequency above 0.0001, which together covered approximately 99% of the repertoires. The TCS score was defined as the ratio of F50 (clonal expansion) to E x V (chaos), calculated using BLOSUM62-based TCRdist between CDR3 peptides within each V-J. Welch's t-statistics and random forest reduced some 510 V-J features to under 15, which were used in a naive Bayes classifier (R e1071). In TCRdb, the public reads were trimmed at Q25 with fastp and aligned with MiXCR, with productive beta chains retained. Each record represents a unique CDR3 protein, reported with the most common genes and DNA among its rows. In this record, the V and J calls reflect TCRdb's handling and not the investigators' own analysis. The sample table contains some 340,000 distinct CDR3 sequences; only one count was recorded for around 13% of them. Roughly 35% of the sample goes to the ten largest clones.

Moderately to severely active disease, a Clinical Activity Score of at least 3, a NOSPECS grade of at least 4, and a duration under 3 months were present in ophthalmopathy patients. Patients with uncontrolled infections, other autoimmune diseases, pregnancy or lactation were excluded. Diagnoses were based on clinical symptoms, serum thyroxine and TRAb, thyroid ultrasound and orbital computed tomography. PBMCs were isolated from approximately 10 ml of fresh peripheral blood by Ficoll-Paque density gradient centrifugation. Total RNA was extracted using Trizol reagent, and RNA quality was assessed on an Agilent 2100 Bioanalyzer. On the study overall, not on this receptor specifically: A model built on a 13 V-J signature distinguished ophthalmopathy from stable hyperthyroidism, reaching about 88% sensitivity and about 81% specificity in cross-validation and 80%/75% in testing. In validation, the model predicted progression to ophthalmopathy with about 71% sensitivity and approximately 78% specificity, a median of 6.5 months before onset. Blood samples also contained most of the expanded thyroid clonotypes (frequency above 0.001), which suggests that blood repertoires may reflect thyroid immune responses. Sample size was not statistically predetermined, and investigators were not blinded to group allocation.

Counted from cysteine to phenylalanine, this CDR3 has 14 amino acids. The retained sequence is limited to the CDR3, 42 bases, with the frame set at the first base. As encoded in the germline V gene, CDR1 is KGHSH while CDR2 is LQKENI. The germline ends are 12 bases apart after V is trimmed by 3 bases and J by 6 bases. This clonotype was sampled from a woman between 40 and 55 years old with Graves' ophthalmopathy. The rearrangement joined TRBV18 to TRBJ2-4; the D gene remains uncertain. The sequencing input was blood. Here is the DNA: TGTGCCAGCTCACCCCCAGTAGGCGGAAACATTCAGTACTTC. The resulting protein is CASSPPVGGNIQYF.